One sample yielded the 11 T cell receptor beta chains listed below, sequenced in a study of shared clonotypes between healthy human individuals. Only CD45RO-negative cells positively selected for CCR7 counted as naive CD8 cells, so terminally differentiated effector memory CD45RA+ cells were excluded. Sequenced by immunoSEQ multiplex PCR; TCRdb stores in-frame clones only, minus some. The data hold around 2,100,000 clones, with just under 95% observed a single time. The sequencing input was naive CD8+ T cells sorted from blood. Source of these receptors: a man aged 18 to 29 in good health.

The V and J genes are TRBV5-4 and TRBJ2-7; a possible D gene is TRBD1 (6 bases). The CDR3 is 16 residues long. V was shortened by 0 bases and J by 3 bases, with 16 bases between the two germline ends. Germline loops: CDR1 SGHNT, CDR2 YYREEE (reference sequence). For the CDR3, the DNA is TGTGCCAGCAGCTTGGGTCAGGGGATCTCTGTCTACGAGCAGTACTTC. Amino acid sequence: CASSLGQGISVYEQYF.

The rearrangement joins TRBV7-9 to TRBJ1-5, with 7 bases matching TRBD1. The CDR3 is 16 residues long. V shed 4 bases, J shed 6 bases, and the junction held 12 bases outside the gene matches. The germline CDR1 and CDR2 sequences are SEHNR and FQNEAQ (reference sequence). The CDR3 DNA follows: TGTGCCAGCAGCTCCGAGGGGGCGGAGGAATTTCAGCCCCAGCATTTT. Translated: CASSSEGAEEFQPQHF. The full variable domain, completed using reference TRBV7-9 and TRBJ1-5, is DTGVSQNPRHKITKRGQNVTFRCDPISEHNRLYWYRQTLGQGPEFLTYFQNEAQLEKSRLLSDRFSAERPKGSFSTLEIQRTEQGDSAMYLCASSSEGAEEFQPQHFGDGTRLSIL.

This chain joins TRBV7-9 and TRBJ1-2; 9 bases match TRBD1. The CDR3 is 14 amino acids. Germline V lookup: CDR1 SEHNR, CDR2 FQNEAQ (reference sequence). The ends lost 1 base at V and 8 bases at J; junction bases unmatched: 5. The CDR3 nucleotides are TGTGCCAGCAGCTTAGTGGGACAGGGCTGGGGCTACACCTTC. This sequence encodes CASSLVGQGWGYTF.

The chain uses TRBV5-1 and TRBJ2-7, with TRBD2 identical over 7 bases. The CDR3 has 16 residues. Germline CDR1 and CDR2: SGHRS and YFSETQ. V lost 1 base to trimming and J lost 0 bases; unmatched junction nucleotides: 7. CDR3 nucleotides: TGCGCCAGCAGCTTGCGGCTAGCGGCAACCTCCTACGAGCAGTACTTC. Translation gives CASSLRLAATSYEQYF. The full variable domain, rest sourced from reference TRBV5-1 and TRBJ2-7, is KAGVTQTPRYLIKTRGQQVTLSCSPISGHRSVSWYQQTPGQGLQFLFEYFSETQRNKGNFPGRFSGRQFSNSRSEMNVSTLELGDSALYLCASSLRLAATSYEQYFGPGTRLTVT.

The J gene is TRBJ2-3, the V gene TRBV6-5, with 10 nucleotides matching TRBD1. This CDR3 spans 15 amino acids. V shed 7 bases and J 4 bases; nucleotides not matched to a gene: 8. Germline V gene lookup returns CDR1 MNHEY and CDR2 SVGAGI. The CDR3 DNA sequence: TGTGCCAGCAAAGACAGGGGGCGATGGCCAGATACGCAGTATTTT. Its protein is CASKDRGRWPDTQYF.

V and J are TRBV2 and TRBJ1-1; D unresolved. The CDR3 has 12 residues. Germline V gene data show CDR1 as SNHLY and CDR2 as FYNNEI. Trimming stripped 10 bases from V and 0 bases from J, with 9 bases between. The CDR3 sequence is CATSWVNTEAFF. CDR3 in DNA: TGTGCCACCTCCTGGGTGAACACTGAAGCTTTCTTT.

The V call is TRBV29-1, the J call TRBJ1-2; weak D call: TRBD1 (6 bases). This CDR3 region has 18 residues. Trimming pared 0 bases from V and 3 bases from J, leaving 23 bases between. Germline CDR1 and CDR2: SQVTM and ANQGSEA. The CDR3 nucleotides read TGCAGCGTTGAAGATCCACCCGTAACAGGGACGGGCGACTATGGCTACACCTTC. Its translation: CSVEDPPVTGTGDYGYTF.

V gene TRBV30 combines with J gene TRBJ2-1, with D unresolved. Trimming cost V 4 bases and J 7 bases, with 8 bases left between them. Germline loops: CDR1 GTSNPN, CDR2 SVGIG (reference sequence). The CDR3 is made up of 11 amino acids. Here the CDR3 reads CAWTTGNEQFF. For the CDR3, the DNA is TGTGCCTGGACTACTGGGAATGAGCAGTTCTTC.

The chain joins TRBV29-1 to TRBJ2-5; 11 bases are a match to TRBD2. Per germline, CDR1 SQVTM and CDR2 ANQGSEA. This CDR3 comprises 14 residues. V was pared by 7 bases and J by 4 bases, with 8 bases of the junction left unmatched. The CDR3 here is CSDYSGREGETQYF. The DNA of the CDR3 is TGCAGCGACTATAGCGGGAGGGAGGGAGAGACCCAGTACTTC.

The genes are TRBV10-2 and TRBJ1-3; 10 positions agree with TRBD1. V lost 2 bases, J lost 6 bases, and 7 bases stayed unmatched. The CDR3 spans 16 residues. From germline, CDR1 is WSHSY and CDR2 SAAADI. CDR3 protein: CASSETWTGGLNTIYF. CDR3 DNA: TGCGCCAGCAGTGAGACATGGACAGGGGGGCTAAACACCATATATTTT.

This sequence joins TRBV28 and TRBJ2-1; D is unresolved. The CDR3 is made up of 13 amino acids. CDR1 and CDR2 (germline): MDHEN, SYDVKM. V lost 4 bases and J 5 bases, leaving 9 bases between the germline ends. The CDR3, as DNA: TGTGCCAGCAGTTCCCTAGGGCACAATGAGCAGTTCTTC. Protein product: CASSSLGHNEQFF.